This is a list of T cell receptor beta chains from one sample in a study of early T cells in non-severe SARS-CoV-2 infection. TCRdb independently ran MiXCR on the 5' RACE reads; one entry per CDR3 protein. This sample has approximately 89,000 distinct CDR3 sequences; over 12% occur once, and the top ten carry roughly 3%. Sequencing input: whole blood. Receptors were obtained from an adult who was a healthcare worker with PCR-confirmed SARS-CoV-2 infection or an uninfected control (not recorded which). Each CDR3 is given without its conserved first and last residue.

TRBV9 | ASSAHSGNTIY
TRBV29-1 | SVVRGAGGETQY
TRBV20-1 | SVESDSSNNEQF
TRBV29-1 | SVSSGGRGVTQY
TRBV10-2 | ASSESRITSGWTGELF
TRBV18 | ASSPGRLAEVYEQY
TRBV3-1 | ASSQDPGGRSYNEQF
TRBV6-1 | ASNPFGVSYEQY
TRBV7-6 | ASSLERGPSTDTQY
TRBV7-2 | ASRAQQLAKNIQY
TRBV19 | ASTPGHTNTEAF
TRBV2 | ASSEAGQGF
TRBV5-4 | ASSLEQGAPYEQY
TRBV9 | ASSVADRGTGELF
TRBV29-1 | SVTSANYNEQF
TRBV6-2/TRBV6-3 | ASRRTSARSYEQY
TRBV2 | ASTLKGGGAEQY
TRBV25-1 | ASSELKSYNEQF
TRBV5-4 | ASSARGRGYSGNTIY
TRBV18 | ASSRTPGLAGGSSYNEQF
TRBV10-3 | AIRPGTNSYEQY
TRBV10-3 | AISEGRGPDTEAF
TRBV18 | ASSPMTGLFNEQF
TRBV4-1 | ASSQAIGDIPSYEQY
TRBV24-1 | ATSGPGTSGSQY
TRBV7-6 | ASSSGGGWRGNEQF
TRBV7-9 | ASSPRDRGIIGYNEQF